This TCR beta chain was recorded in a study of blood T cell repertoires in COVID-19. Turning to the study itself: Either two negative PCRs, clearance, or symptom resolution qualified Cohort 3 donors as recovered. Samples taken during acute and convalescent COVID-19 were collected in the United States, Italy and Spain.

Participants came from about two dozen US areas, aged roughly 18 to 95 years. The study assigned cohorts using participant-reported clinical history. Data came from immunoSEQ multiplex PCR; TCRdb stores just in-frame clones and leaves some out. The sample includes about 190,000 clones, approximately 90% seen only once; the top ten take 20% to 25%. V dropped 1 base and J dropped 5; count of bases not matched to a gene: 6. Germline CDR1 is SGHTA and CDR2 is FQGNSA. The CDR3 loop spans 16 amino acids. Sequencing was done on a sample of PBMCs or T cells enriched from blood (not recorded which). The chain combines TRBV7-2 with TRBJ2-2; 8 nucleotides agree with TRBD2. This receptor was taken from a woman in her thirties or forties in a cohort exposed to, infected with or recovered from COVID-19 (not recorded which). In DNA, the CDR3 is TGTGCCAGCAGCTTAGGTCACGCGGGAGGAACCGGGGAGCTGTTTTTT. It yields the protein CASSLGHAGGTGELFF.